The source of this T cell receptor beta chain is a study of shared clonotypes between healthy human individuals. The study, taken as a whole, reports: At large depth, rarefaction still showed sorted-subset sequencing to be incomplete. It was the non-shared clonotypes that had lower generation probabilities than clonotypes shared by all four donors.

Data came from immunoSEQ multiplex PCR; TCRdb stores just in-frame clones and leaves some out. The profile shows some 790,000 clones, 72% of them singletons. Concerning this clone itself: What it binds is unknown.

There were only Caucasian adults among the donors, and all lived in Nashville, Tennessee. CD45RA+ naive and CD45RA-negative memory subsets were separated from CD4+ cells. Germline V gene lookup returns CDR1 SQVTM and CDR2 ANQGSEA. This CDR3 spans 13 amino acids. This chain links TRBV29-1 with TRBJ2-5, with 8 bases fitting TRBD1. Judging by the DNA end, TRBJ2-7 fits better; the J call may be wrong. The sample was memory CD4+ T cells sorted from blood. Described subset: CD45RA-negative fraction. This clonotype was obtained from a woman under 40 in good health. The CDR3: CSVRDRKIDEQYF. Written as DNA, the CDR3 is TGCAGCGTTAGGGACAGGAAAATCGACGAGCAGTACTTC.